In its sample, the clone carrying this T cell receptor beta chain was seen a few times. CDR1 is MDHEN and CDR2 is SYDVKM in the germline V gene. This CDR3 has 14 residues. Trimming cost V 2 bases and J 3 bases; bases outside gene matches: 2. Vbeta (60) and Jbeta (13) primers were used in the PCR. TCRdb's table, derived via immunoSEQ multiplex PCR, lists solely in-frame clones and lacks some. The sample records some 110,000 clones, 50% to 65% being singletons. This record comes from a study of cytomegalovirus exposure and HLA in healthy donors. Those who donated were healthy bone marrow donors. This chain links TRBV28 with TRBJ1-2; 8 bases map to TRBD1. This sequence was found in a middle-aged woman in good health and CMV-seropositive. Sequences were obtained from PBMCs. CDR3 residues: CASSLGQGYYGYTF. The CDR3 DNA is TGTGCCAGCAGTTTAGGACAGGGATACTATGGCTACACCTTC.